This is a list of T cell receptor beta chains from one sample in a study of T cells after yellow fever vaccination. TCRdb redid the calling of the 5' RACE reads with MiXCR, one entry per CDR3 protein. The sample holds over 300,000 distinct CDR3 sequences, around 6.8% seen once. The sample was PBMCs, taken about 41 days after the first yellow fever vaccination. These receptors were obtained from a man aged 18 to 30 who received the YFV17D yellow fever vaccine. CDR3s include the opening cysteine and the closing phenylalanine or tryptophan. D genes are given only for firm matches. Where a row states a size, it is once, few, many or the class of an expanded clone; other rows omit it.

>-|TRBV6-1|-|TRBJ2-2
CASSKSDRLGLTGELFF
TGTGCCAGCAGCAAATCCGACCGACTGGGTCTCACCGGGGAGCTGTTTTTT
>TRBD1|TRBV6-1|few|TRBJ1-1
CASRRGQALRNTEAFF
TGTGCCAGCAGACGGGGACAGGCCCTGAGGAACACTGAAGCTTTCTTT
>-|TRBV5-6|few|TRBJ1-1
CASSPGTTNTEAFF
TGTGCCAGCAGCCCCGGGACCACGAACACTGAAGCTTTCTTT
>-|TRBV24-1|few|TRBJ2-3
CATSDFEGGWDTQYF
TGTGCCACCAGTGATTTCGAGGGGGGCTGGGATACGCAGTATTTT
>TRBD1|TRBV15|many|TRBJ2-2
CATSPGQGVIGELFF
TGTGCCACCAGCCCGGGACAGGGTGTAATCGGGGAGCTGTTTTTT
>-|TRBV12-3/TRBV12-4|many|TRBJ1-2
CASSPTEGGLYGYTF
TGTGCCAGCAGTCCGACCGAGGGGGGACTCTACGGCTACACCTTC
>-|TRBV3-1|many|TRBJ2-5
CASSQEEETQYF
TGTGCCAGCAGCCAAGAAGAAGAGACCCAGTACTTC
>-|TRBV30|many|TRBJ1-4
CAWSVLREKLFF
TGTGCCTGGAGTGTATTGCGTGAAAAACTGTTTTTT
>-|TRBV7-3|few|TRBJ2-1
CASSLLAGATNEQFF
TGTGCCAGCAGCCTCCTCGCAGGGGCCACCAATGAGCAGTTCTTC
>-|TRBV6-2/TRBV6-3|-|TRBJ1-4
CASSYIGGQISTNEKLFF
TGTGCCAGCAGTTACATCGGCGGACAGATCTCAACTAATGAAAAACTGTTTTTT
>TRBD1|TRBV27|many|TRBJ2-1
CASSFLATGYRNEQFF
TGTGCCAGCAGTTTCTTGGCGACAGGGTATAGGAATGAGCAGTTCTTC
>TRBD2|TRBV7-2|many|TRBJ2-1
CASSHGLAGNNEQFF
TGTGCCAGCAGCCACGGACTAGCGGGGAACAATGAGCAGTTCTTC
>-|TRBV12-3/TRBV12-4|many|TRBJ1-2
CASSPMTAAVVYTF
TGTGCCAGCAGTCCTATGACAGCAGCGGTTGTCTACACCTTC
>-|TRBV29-1|-|TRBJ1-6
CSVCELENSPLHF
TGCAGCGTTTGTGAGCTTGAGAATTCACCCCTCCACTTT
>-|TRBV6-2/TRBV6-3|few|TRBJ1-5
CASSHLDRNQPQHF
TGTGCCAGCAGTCACTTGGACAGAAATCAGCCCCAGCATTTT
>-|TRBV4-3|few|TRBJ1-1
CASSQEGVNTEAFF
TGCGCCAGCAGCCAAGAGGGCGTGAACACTGAAGCTTTCTTT
>-|TRBV18|few|TRBJ2-7
CASSPSRHRQGGSGEQYF
TGTGCCAGCTCACCCTCCCGACATCGACAGGGAGGTTCGGGGGAGCAGTACTTC
>TRBD1|TRBV9|-|TRBJ2-2
CASSLTGGSTGELFF
TGTGCCAGCAGTCTGACAGGGGGTTCAACCGGGGAGCTGTTTTTT
>TRBD1|TRBV10-3|-|TRBJ1-6
CAINKDRERSPLHF
TGTGCCATCAATAAGGACAGGGAACGTTCACCCCTCCACTTT
>-|TRBV11-2|-|TRBJ1-4
CASSRGADTEKLFF
TGTGCCAGCAGCCGGGGGGCAGATACGGAAAAACTGTTTTTT
>TRBD1|TRBV5-1|many|TRBJ1-4
CASSRGQTNEKLFF
TGCGCCAGCAGCCGGGGACAGACTAATGAAAAACTGTTTTTT
>TRBD1|TRBV7-9|few|TRBJ1-3
CASSQRGQGGNTIYF
TGTGCCAGCAGCCAGCGGGGACAGGGTGGAAACACCATATATTTT
>-|TRBV29-1|many|TRBJ1-2
CSVGPGPMADYGYTF
TGCAGCGTCGGACCGGGACCTATGGCGGACTATGGCTACACCTTC
>-|TRBV20-1|few|TRBJ1-1
CSAFQMDTEAFF
TGCAGTGCTTTCCAAATGGACACTGAAGCTTTCTTT
>TRBD2|TRBV5-1|-|TRBJ2-2
CASSLRTSGDTGELFF
TGCGCCAGCAGCTTGAGAACTAGCGGGGACACCGGGGAGCTGTTTTTT
>-|TRBV5-1|many|TRBJ2-3
CASSLEGAQYF
TGCGCCAGCAGCTTGGAAGGAGCGCAGTATTTT
>TRBD1|TRBV10-3|-|TRBJ2-1
CAITQGASNEQFF
TGTGCCATCACCCAGGGGGCTTCAAATGAGCAGTTCTTC
>-|TRBV10-3|few|TRBJ1-2
CAISEGSRVYGYTF
TGTGCCATCAGTGAGGGCTCCCGGGTCTATGGCTACACCTTC
>TRBD2|TRBV6-1|few|TRBJ2-7
CASRPLANSYEQYF
TGTGCCAGCAGGCCACTAGCGAATTCCTACGAGCAGTACTTC
>-|TRBV7-8|-|TRBJ1-2
CASSSWFGYTF
TGTGCCAGCAGCTCCTGGTTTGGCTACACCTTC
>-|TRBV18|few|TRBJ2-3
CASSPRSVGDTQYF
TGTGCCAGCTCACCGCGGTCGGTCGGAGATACGCAGTATTTT
>TRBD2|TRBV5-4|-|TRBJ2-1
CASSLTSEKIF
TGTGCCAGCAGCTTAACTAGCGAAAAGATCTTC
>-|TRBV5-1|few|TRBJ2-5
CASSLGWGPDQETQYF
TGCGCCAGCAGCTTGGGTTGGGGGCCCGACCAAGAGACCCAGTACTTC
>TRBD2|TRBV20-1|many|TRBJ2-1
CSASLSGGAGGEQFF
TGCAGTGCTAGCCTTAGCGGGGGGGCCGGGGGTGAGCAGTTCTTC
>-|TRBV29-1|few|TRBJ2-5
CSVRGTSTHKTQYF
TGCAGCGTCCGAGGGACATCCACCCACAAGACCCAGTACTTC
>-|TRBV5-1|few|TRBJ1-3
CASSERAGNTIYF
TGCGCCAGCAGCGAGAGAGCTGGAAACACCATATATTTT
>-|TRBV30|-|TRBJ2-7
CAWSTSREQYF
TGTGCCTGGAGCACCTCGCGCGAGCAGTACTTC
>-|TRBV6-2/TRBV6-3|many|TRBJ2-3
CATSKVRGTDTQYF
TGTGCCACCTCTAAGGTGCGGGGCACAGATACGCAGTATTTT
>-|TRBV19|-|TRBJ1-4
CASSRRYAEKLFF
TGTGCCAGTAGTAGGCGGTATGCTGAAAAACTGTTTTTT
>-|TRBV7-6|few|TRBJ1-1
CASSLERWGSGTEAFF
TGTGCCAGCAGCTTAGAGCGCTGGGGTTCGGGCACTGAAGCTTTCTTT
>-|TRBV20-1|few|TRBJ2-1
CRGETGFYNEQFF
TGCAGGGGGGAGACAGGTTTCTACAATGAGCAGTTCTTC
>-|TRBV29-1|few|TRBJ2-2
CSVGQLDELFF
TGCAGCGTCGGACAGCTCGACGAGCTGTTTTTT
>TRBD2|TRBV20-1|-|TRBJ2-5
CSARRLAGGLDGETQYF
TGCAGTGCTCGCAGACTAGCGGGGGGATTGGACGGAGAGACCCAGTACTTC
>-|TRBV12-3/TRBV12-4|many|TRBJ1-1
CASSFGGGGNEAFF
TGTGCCAGCAGTTTCGGGGGAGGTGGAAATGAAGCTTTCTTT
>TRBD2|TRBV4-3|few|TRBJ2-2
CASSQEWTSGGYTGELFF
TGCGCCAGCAGCCAAGAGTGGACTAGCGGGGGGTACACCGGGGAGCTGTTTTTT
>TRBD1|TRBV2|many|TRBJ2-3
CASRGDRGSGDTQYF
TGTGCCAGCAGGGGGGACAGGGGATCCGGGGATACGCAGTATTTT
>-|TRBV6-5|-|TRBJ2-2
CASTNNRDTGELFF
TGTGCCAGCACAAACAACAGAGACACCGGGGAGCTGTTTTTT
>-|TRBV7-2|-|TRBJ2-6
CARSLDGSSGANVLTF
TGTGCCAGAAGCTTAGACGGCAGTTCTGGGGCCAACGTCCTGACTTTC
>-|TRBV6-2/TRBV6-3|few|TRBJ2-3
CASSYSPGSTDTQYF
TGTGCCAGCAGTTACTCACCGGGTTCCACAGATACGCAGTATTTT
>TRBD1|TRBV20-1|-|TRBJ1-1
CSAGDPTGAGTEAFF
TGCAGTGCTGGAGACCCGACAGGGGCAGGCACTGAAGCTTTCTTT
>TRBD1|TRBV20-1|few|TRBJ1-1
CSARGGQANTEAFF
TGCAGTGCTAGAGGAGGACAGGCGAACACTGAAGCTTTCTTT
>-|TRBV12-3/TRBV12-4|many|TRBJ1-1
CASSFQGSYEAFF
TGTGCCAGCAGTTTCCAGGGATCCTACGAAGCTTTCTTT
>-|TRBV19|-|TRBJ1-5
CASSIGYLTAYQPQHF
TGTGCCAGTAGTATAGGTTACCTGACTGCCTATCAGCCCCAGCATTTT
>TRBD1|TRBV4-1|-|TRBJ2-5
CASRPLGQVKETQYF
TGCGCCAGCCGTCCCCTCGGACAGGTTAAAGAGACCCAGTACTTC
>TRBD2|TRBV4-1|-|TRBJ2-1
CASSHKGSGASYNEQFF
TGCGCCAGCAGCCATAAGGGTAGCGGGGCCTCCTACAATGAGCAGTTCTTC